This T cell receptor (beta chain) was recovered during a study of cytomegalovirus exposure and HLA in healthy donors. Study results and caveats: In a later analysis, most CMV-associated TCR beta chains appeared HLA-restricted.

This CDR3 is built from 16 residues. Germline-derived CDR1 and CDR2 are LNHNV and YYDKDF (reference sequence). V was trimmed by 0 bases and J by 0 bases, leaving 9 bases between them. With 60 Vbeta and 13 Jbeta primers, the PCR was carried out. This table comes from immunoSEQ multiplex PCR, and its TCRdb copy is limited to in-frame clones, with some not included. The sample lists about 190,000 clones; just under 75% were seen once. For this clone: Antigen specificity is unknown.

This clonotype was sampled from a woman aged 30 to 39 in good health and CMV-seropositive. The rearrangement links TRBV15 to TRBJ1-3; D not resolved. The sequenced material came from PBMCs. The CDR3 nucleotides are TGTGCCACCAGCAGAGATCCAGCGAGCTCTGGAAACACCATATATTTT. Translated, it gives CATSRDPASSGNTIYF.